This T cell receptor beta chain was found in a study of CD8 T cells in ankylosing spondylitis. Study-wide points: Within matched ankylosing spondylitis synovial fluid, disease-linked clones were reportedly significantly enriched. A motif in TCR beta, a set of seven to nine highly homologous variants, appeared characteristic of ankylosing spondylitis blood.

A single record per CDR3 protein comes from TCRdb applying MiXCR to the 5' RACE reads. Here the sample spans some 250,000 distinct CDR3 sequences, 8.6% being singletons. There are 14 residues in the CDR3. Per the germline V gene, CDR1 is SGHTA and CDR2 is FQGNSA. About this clonotype itself: Its antigen is not identified. A much larger clone differs from this one at a single base, so this may be a read error.

The receptor was derived from a male donor with ankylosing spondylitis or in good health (not recorded which). The V and J genes are TRBV7-2 and TRBJ2-1; no clear D gene. The specimen sequenced was blood, either unsorted or a sorted T cell fraction (not recorded which). For the CDR3, the DNA is TGTGCCTGCAGCCCTGCTACGCCGTACAATGAGCAGTTCTTC. It yields the protein CACSPATPYNEQFF.